This T cell receptor (beta chain) was retrieved from a study of blood T cell repertoires in COVID-19. Study overall: COVID-19 samples, acute and convalescent, were from the United States, Italy and Spain.

Generated by immunoSEQ multiplex PCR, the TCRdb table keeps only in-frame clones and is missing some. The sample shows around 260,000 clones, about 89% of them seen only once. Enrolled during active infection, Seattle patients were then followed longitudinally. Per the germline V gene, CDR1 is SGHRS and CDR2 is YFSETQ. The CDR3 sequence is 15 residues long. The J segment lost 7 bases and the V segment lost 4 bases, leaving 11 bases of the junction unmatched. The source of this sequence is a woman aged 25 to 39 with COVID-19, enrolled during active disease. The sample was peripheral blood. This chain joins TRBV5-1 and TRBJ2-1, with 7 bases fitting TRBD1. The CDR3 DNA reads TGCGCCAGCAGCGTTAGCGACAGGGTTTATAATGAGCAGTTCTTC. It specifies CASSVSDRVYNEQFF.